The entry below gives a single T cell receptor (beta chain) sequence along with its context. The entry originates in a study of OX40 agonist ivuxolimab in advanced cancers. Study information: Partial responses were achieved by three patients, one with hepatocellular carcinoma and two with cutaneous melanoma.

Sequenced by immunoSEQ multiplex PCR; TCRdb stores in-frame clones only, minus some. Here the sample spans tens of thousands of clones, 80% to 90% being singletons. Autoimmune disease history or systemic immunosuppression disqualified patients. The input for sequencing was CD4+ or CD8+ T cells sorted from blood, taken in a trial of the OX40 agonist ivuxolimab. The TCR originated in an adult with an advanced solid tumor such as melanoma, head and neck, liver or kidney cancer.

The CDR3: CASSPPGQVLEQYF. CDR3 sequence (DNA): TGTGCCAGCAGTCCGCCGGGACAGGTCCTAGAGCAGTACTTC. The chain carries TRBV28 and TRBJ2-7, with TRBD1 matching over 8 bases. V shed 5 bases and J 7 bases; nucleotides not matched to a gene: 10. Germline lookup yields CDR1 MDHEN and CDR2 SYDVKM. The CDR3 has 14 amino acids. Combining the CDR3 with reference TRBV28 and TRBJ2-7 gives the whole variable domain DVKVTQSSRYLVKRTGEKVFLECVQDMDHENMFWYRQDPGLGLRLIYFSYDVKMKEKGDIPEGYSVSREKKERFSLILESASTNQTSMYLCASSPPGQVLEQYFGPGTRLTVT.